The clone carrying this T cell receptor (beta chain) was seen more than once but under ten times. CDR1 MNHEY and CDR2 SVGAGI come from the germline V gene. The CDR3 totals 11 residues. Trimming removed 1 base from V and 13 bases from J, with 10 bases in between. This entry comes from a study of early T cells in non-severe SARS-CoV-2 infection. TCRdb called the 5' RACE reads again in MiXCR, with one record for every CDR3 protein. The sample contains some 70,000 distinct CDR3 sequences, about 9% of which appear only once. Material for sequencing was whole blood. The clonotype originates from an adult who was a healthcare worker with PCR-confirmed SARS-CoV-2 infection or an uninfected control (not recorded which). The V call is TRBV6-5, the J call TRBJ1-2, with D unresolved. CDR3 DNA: TGTGCCAGCAGTTACTTGGGATCCCCCACCTTC. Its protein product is CASSYLGSPTF.